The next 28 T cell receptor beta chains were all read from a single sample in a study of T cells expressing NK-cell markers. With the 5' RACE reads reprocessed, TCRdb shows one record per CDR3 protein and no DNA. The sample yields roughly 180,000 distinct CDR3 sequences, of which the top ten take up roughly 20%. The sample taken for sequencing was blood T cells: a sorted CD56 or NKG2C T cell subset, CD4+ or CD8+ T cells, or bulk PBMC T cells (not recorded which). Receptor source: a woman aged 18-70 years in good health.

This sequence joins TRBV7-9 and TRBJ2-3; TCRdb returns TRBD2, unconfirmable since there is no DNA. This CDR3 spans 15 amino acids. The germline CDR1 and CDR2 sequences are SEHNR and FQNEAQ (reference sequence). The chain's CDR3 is CASSSLAGEKDTQYF. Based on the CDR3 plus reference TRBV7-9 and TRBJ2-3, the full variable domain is DTGVSQNPRHKITKRGQNVTFRCDPISEHNRLYWYRQTLGQGPEFLTYFQNEAQLEKSRLLSDRFSAERPKGSFSTLEIQRTEQGDSAMYLCASSSLAGEKDTQYFGPGTRLTVL.

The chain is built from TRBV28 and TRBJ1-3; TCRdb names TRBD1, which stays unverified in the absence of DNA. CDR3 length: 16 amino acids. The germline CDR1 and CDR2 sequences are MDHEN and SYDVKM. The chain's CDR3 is CASSTRQFFSGNTIYF.

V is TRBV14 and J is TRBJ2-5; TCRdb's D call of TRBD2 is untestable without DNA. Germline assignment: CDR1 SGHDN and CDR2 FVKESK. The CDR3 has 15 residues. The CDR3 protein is CASKRTSGRQETQYF.

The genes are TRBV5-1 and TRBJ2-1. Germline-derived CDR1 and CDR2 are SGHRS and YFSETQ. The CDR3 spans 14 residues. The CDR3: CASSFTSYKDEQFF.

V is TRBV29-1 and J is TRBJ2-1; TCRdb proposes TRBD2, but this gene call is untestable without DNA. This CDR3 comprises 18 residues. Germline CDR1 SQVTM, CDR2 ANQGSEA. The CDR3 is CSVESRFERREFYNEQFF.

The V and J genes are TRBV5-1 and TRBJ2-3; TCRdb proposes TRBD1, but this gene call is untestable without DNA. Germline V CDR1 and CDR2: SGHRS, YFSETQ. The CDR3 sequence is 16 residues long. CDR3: CASSSPTGASTDTQYF.

CDR3 amino acids: CASSRVGLASHEQFF. The chain uses TRBV27 and TRBJ2-1; TCRdb lists TRBD2, though no DNA is available to test this call. CDR1 and CDR2 from the germline V gene are MNHEY and SMNVEV (reference sequence). CDR3 length equals 15 residues.

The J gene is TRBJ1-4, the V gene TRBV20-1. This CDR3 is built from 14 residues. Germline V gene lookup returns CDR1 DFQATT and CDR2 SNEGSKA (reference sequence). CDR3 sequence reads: CSARLGYDNEKLFF.

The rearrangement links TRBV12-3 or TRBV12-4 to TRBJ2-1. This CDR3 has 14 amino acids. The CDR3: CASRTHVSYNEQFF.

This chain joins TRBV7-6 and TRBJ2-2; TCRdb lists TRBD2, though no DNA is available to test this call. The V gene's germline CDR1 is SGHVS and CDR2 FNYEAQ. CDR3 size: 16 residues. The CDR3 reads CASSLRGGQGTGELFF. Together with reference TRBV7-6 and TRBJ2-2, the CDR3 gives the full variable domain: GAGVSQSPRYKVTKRGQDVALRCDPISGHVSLYWYRQALGQGPEFLTYFNYEAQQDKSGLPNDRFSAERPEGSISTLTIQRTEQRDSAMYRCASSLRGGQGTGELFFGEGSRLTVL.

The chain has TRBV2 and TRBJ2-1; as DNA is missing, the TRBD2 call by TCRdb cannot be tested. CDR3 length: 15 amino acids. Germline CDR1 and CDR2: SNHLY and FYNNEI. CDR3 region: CASRAKREMANEQFF.

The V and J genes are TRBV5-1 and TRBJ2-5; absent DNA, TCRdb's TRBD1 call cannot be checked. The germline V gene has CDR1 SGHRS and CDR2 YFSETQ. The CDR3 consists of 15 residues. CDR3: CASSITGGNQETQYF.

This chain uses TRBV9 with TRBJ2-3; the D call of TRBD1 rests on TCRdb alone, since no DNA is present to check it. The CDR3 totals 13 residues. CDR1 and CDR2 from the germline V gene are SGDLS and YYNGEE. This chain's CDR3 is CASSTPGVDTQYF.

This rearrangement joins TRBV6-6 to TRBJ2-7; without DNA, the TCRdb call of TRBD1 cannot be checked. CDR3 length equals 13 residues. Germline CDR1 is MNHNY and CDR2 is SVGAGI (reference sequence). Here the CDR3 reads CASNGQGRYEQYF.

CDR3 loop: CASSYSRTQAGYGYTF. The genes are TRBV6-5 and TRBJ1-2. The CDR3 consists of 16 residues. Germline CDR1 MNHEY, CDR2 SVGAGI.

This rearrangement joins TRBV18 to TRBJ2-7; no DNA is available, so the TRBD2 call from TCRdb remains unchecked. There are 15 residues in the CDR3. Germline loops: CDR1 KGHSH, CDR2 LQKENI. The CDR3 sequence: CASSPGYGRAYEQYF.

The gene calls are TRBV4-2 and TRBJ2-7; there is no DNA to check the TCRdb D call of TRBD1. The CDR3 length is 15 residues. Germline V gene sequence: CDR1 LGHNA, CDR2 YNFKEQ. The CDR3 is CASSHLGARMYEQYF.

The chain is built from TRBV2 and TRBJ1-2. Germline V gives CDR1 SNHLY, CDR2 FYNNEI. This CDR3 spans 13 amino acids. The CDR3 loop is CASSEGPYGGYTF. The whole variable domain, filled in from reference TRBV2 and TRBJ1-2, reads EPEVTQTPSHQVTQMGQEVILRCVPISNHLYFYWYRQILGQKVEFLVSFYNNEISEKSEIFDDQFSVERPDGSNFTLKIRSTKLEDSAMYFCASSEGPYGGYTFGSGTRLTVV.

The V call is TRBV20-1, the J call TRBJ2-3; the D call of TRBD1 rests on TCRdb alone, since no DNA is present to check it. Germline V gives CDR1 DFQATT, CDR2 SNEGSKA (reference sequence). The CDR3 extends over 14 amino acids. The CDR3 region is CSAPPKGGTDTQYF.

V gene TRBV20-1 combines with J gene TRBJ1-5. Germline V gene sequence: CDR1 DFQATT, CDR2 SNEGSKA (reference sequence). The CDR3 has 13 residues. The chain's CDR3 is CSASPNNNQPQHF.

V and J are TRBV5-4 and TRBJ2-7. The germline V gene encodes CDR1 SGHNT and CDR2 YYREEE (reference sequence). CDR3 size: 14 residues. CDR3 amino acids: CASSLLASPDEQYF.

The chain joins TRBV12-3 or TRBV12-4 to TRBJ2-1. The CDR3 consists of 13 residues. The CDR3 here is CASSLGNYNEQFF.

This CDR3 reads CASSYGTGGGREYF. The chain recombines TRBV6-5 with TRBJ2-7; TCRdb returns TRBD1, unconfirmable since there is no DNA. The CDR3 is made up of 14 amino acids. Germline V CDR1 and CDR2: MNHEY, SVGAGI.

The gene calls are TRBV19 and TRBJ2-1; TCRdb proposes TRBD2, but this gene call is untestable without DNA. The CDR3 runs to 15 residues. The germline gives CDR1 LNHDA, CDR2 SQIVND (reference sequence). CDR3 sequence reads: CASSPRLGLINEQFF.

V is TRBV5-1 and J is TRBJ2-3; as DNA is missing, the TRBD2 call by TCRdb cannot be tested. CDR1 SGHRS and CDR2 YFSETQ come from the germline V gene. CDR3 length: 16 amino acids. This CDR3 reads CASSGLAGGRTDTQYF.

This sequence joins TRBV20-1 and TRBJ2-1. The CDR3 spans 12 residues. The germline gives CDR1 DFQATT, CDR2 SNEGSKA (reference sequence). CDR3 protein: CSLPDRNNEQFF.

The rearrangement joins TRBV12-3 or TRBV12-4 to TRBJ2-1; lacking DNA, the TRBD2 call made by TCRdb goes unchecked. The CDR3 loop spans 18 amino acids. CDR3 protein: CASSLAWGLAGAYNEQFF.

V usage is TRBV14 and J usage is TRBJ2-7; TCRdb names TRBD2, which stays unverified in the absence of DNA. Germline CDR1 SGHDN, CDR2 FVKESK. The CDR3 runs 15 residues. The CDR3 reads CASSQELAGVYEQYF.